This entry lists 29 T cell receptor beta chains sequenced from one sample in a study of blood T cell repertoires in COVID-19. Sequencing used immunoSEQ multiplex PCR; TCRdb keeps in-frame clones, though not all of them. The profile covers a few hundred thousand clones, with over 80% appearing a single time and approximately 4% taken by the ten largest. Sequenced: peripheral blood. The receptors derive from a woman aged 40 to 50 with acute or convalescent COVID-19.

This chain connects TRBV6-5 to TRBJ1-6; 7 positions agree with TRBD1. Germline V CDR1 and CDR2: MNHEY, SVGAGI. The CDR3 has 13 amino acids. V gave up 8 bases and J gave up 9 bases; unmatched junction bases: 7. The CDR3 DNA reads TGTGCCAGCGCGGGACAGATGAGTTCACCCCTCCACTTT. This encodes CASAGQMSSPLHF.

This chain links TRBV7-7 with TRBJ1-4; 12 positions match TRBD1. CDR3 size: 16 residues. The trim removed 3 bases at V and 5 bases at J, leaving 4 bases unmatched. The germline CDR1 and CDR2 sequences are SSHAT and FNYEAQ (reference sequence). The CDR3 DNA reads TGTGCCAGCAGCTTGGGGACAGGGGGCGGCAATGAAAAACTGTTTTTT. It specifies CASSLGTGGGNEKLFF.

CDR3 nucleotide sequence: TGTGCCCAGCAGGGCAGGGCCGGCTCTAACTATGGCTACACCTTC. Residues: CAQQGRAGSNYGYTF. The V gene is TRBV7-2, the J gene TRBJ1-2; the D gene is possibly TRBD1 (5 bases). The V gene lost 11 bases and the J gene lost 0 bases, with 19 bases spanning the gap. CDR3 length equals 15 residues. CDR1 and CDR2 (germline): SGHTA, FQGNSA.

Worth noting for this clone: The identical CDR3 is also encoded by other nucleotide sequences in the sample. The genes are TRBV6-5 and TRBJ2-1; 10 nucleotides agree with TRBD2. Germline V gives CDR1 MNHEY, CDR2 SVGAGI. The CDR3 has 15 amino acids. Trimming cost V 4 bases and J 4 bases; bases outside gene matches: 4. Written as DNA, the CDR3 is TGTGCCAGCAGTTCGCTAGCGGGGGCGTACAATGAGCAGTTCTTC. It translates to CASSSLAGAYNEQFF.

The V call is TRBV6-5, the J call TRBJ1-2; the D gene is possibly TRBD1 (5 bases). This CDR3 comprises 11 residues. Germline assignment: CDR1 MNHEY and CDR2 SVGAGI. The V and J ends lost 7 bases and 9 bases respectively, with 12 bases between them. The CDR3 bases are TGTGCCAGCACCCGTTCAGGGAGCTACACCTTC. It encodes CASTRSGSYTF.

This chain joins TRBV19 and TRBJ1-2; TRBD1 agrees at 12 bases. In germline, CDR1 is LNHDA, CDR2 SQIVND (reference sequence). The V segment lost 4 bases and the J segment 7 bases; nucleotides outside the gene matches: 13. This CDR3 comprises 17 residues. CDR3 loop: CASSTDHWDRGPGGYTF. The CDR3 DNA reads as TGTGCCAGTAGTACAGACCACTGGGACAGGGGGCCTGGTGGCTACACCTTC.

This chain joins TRBV9 and TRBJ2-5, with TRBD2 identical over 8 bases. The junction had 3 bases not matched to a gene; V was cut back by 3 bases and J by 2 bases. CDR3 length: 14 amino acids. The germline CDR1 and CDR2 sequences are SGDLS and YYNGEE. The chain's CDR3 is CASSGGGLQETQYF. In DNA form, the CDR3 reads TGTGCCAGCAGCGGCGGGGGGTTACAAGAGACCCAGTACTTC.

A single count supports this clone. This chain uses TRBV5-6 with TRBJ1-5; TRBD1 is a possible D gene (5 bases). The CDR3 runs to 14 residues. The ends were cut back, 4 bases at V and 4 bases at J, with 12 bases in the middle. Germline CDR1 and CDR2: SGHDT and YYEEEE. The CDR3: CASSLPGGNQPQHF. The CDR3, as DNA: TGTGCCAGCAGCCTTCCCGGGGGGAATCAGCCCCAGCATTTT.

This chain links TRBV11-2 with TRBJ1-6; TRBD1 matches at 7 bases. The trim removed 5 bases at V and 2 bases at J, leaving 3 bases unmatched. CDR1 SGHAT and CDR2 FQNNGV come from the germline V gene. The length of the CDR3 is 15 residues. As DNA, the CDR3 is TGTGCCAGCAGCCTGACAGGGACCTATAATTCACCCCTCCACTTT. Translated: CASSLTGTYNSPLHF.

A single count supports this clone. The V gene is TRBV9, the J gene TRBJ2-1; 7 nucleotides align to TRBD1. The CDR3 is made up of 15 amino acids. V shed 3 bases and J 0 bases; nucleotides not matched to a gene: 3. Germline V gene data show CDR1 as SGDLS and CDR2 as YYNGEE. DNA of the CDR3: TGTGCCAGCAGCGCCGGGACAGTCTCCTACAATGAGCAGTTCTTC. Translating gives CASSAGTVSYNEQFF.

J is TRBJ1-2 and V is TRBV6-6; no definite D call. The length of the CDR3 is 15 residues. The V end lost 6 bases, the J end lost 8 bases, and 22 bases lay between the germline ends. CDR1 and CDR2 (germline): MNHNY, SVGAGI (reference sequence). DNA for the CDR3: TGTGCCAGCAGCCTGACACCTAACGTCCCAACGGGCTACACCTTC. This sequence encodes CASSLTPNVPTGYTF.

This rearrangement joins TRBV19 to TRBJ1-1, with a tentative D call TRBD1 (6 bases). The germline gives CDR1 LNHDA, CDR2 SQIVND (reference sequence). The length of the CDR3 is 16 residues. V lost 5 bases, J lost 1 base, and 17 bases lay in between. CDR3 in amino acids: CASSHLQGVKNTEAFF. CDR3 DNA: TGTGCCAGTAGTCACCTACAGGGTGTCAAGAACACTGAAGCTTTCTTT.

The chain's CDR3 is CATSDADRGTFF. CDR3 nucleotides: TGTGCCACCAGTGATGCGGACAGGGGAACTTTCTTT. The rearrangement uses TRBV24-1 and TRBJ1-1, with 9 bases lining up with TRBD1. J gave up 12 bases and V 3 bases, and 4 bases lay outside the gene matches. The CDR3 runs 12 residues. The germline V gene has CDR1 KGHDR and CDR2 SFDVKD.

V gene TRBV4-2 combines with J gene TRBJ1-1; the D gene is possibly TRBD1 (5 bases). The CDR3 is 15 residues long. Germline CDR1 reads LGHNA; CDR2 reads YNFKEQ. The V and J ends lost 3 bases and 3 bases respectively, with 14 bases between them. In DNA, the CDR3 is TGTGCCAGCAGCCAGGCCTCGGGGGGGGACACTGAAGCTTTCTTT. Protein product: CASSQASGGDTEAFF.

The chain has TRBV11-3 and TRBJ2-5, with TRBD2 matching 9 bases. This CDR3 has 16 residues. The germline V gene has CDR1 SGHNT and CDR2 YENEEA. V dropped 5 bases and J dropped 0; count of bases not matched to a gene: 7. In DNA form, the CDR3 reads TGTGCCAGCAGCCCGACTAGCGGAGGGTACCAAGAGACCCAGTACTTC. Protein: CASSPTSGGYQETQYF.

J is TRBJ1-2 and V is TRBV27; tentatively, D is TRBD1 (6 bases). Germline loops: CDR1 MNHEY, CDR2 SMNVEV (reference sequence). The CDR3 contains 14 residues. Trimming removed 3 bases from V and 4 bases from J, with 12 bases in between. CDR3: CASSFRAGAYGYTF. The CDR3 nucleotides read TGTGCCAGCAGTTTTAGGGCAGGGGCCTATGGCTACACCTTC.

This clone has just one count. The gene calls are TRBV28 and TRBJ1-2; D gene uncertain. The CDR3 covers 12 residues. The V gene lost 6 bases and the J gene lost 0 bases, with 5 bases spanning the gap. Germline CDR1 is MDHEN and CDR2 is SYDVKM. The CDR3 protein is CASRVANYGYTF. The DNA for the CDR3 is TGTGCCAGCAGAGTAGCTAACTATGGCTACACCTTC.

The chain uses TRBV6-5 and TRBJ2-5; tentatively, D is TRBD2 (5 bases). V was shortened by 6 bases and J by 5 bases, with 19 bases between the two germline ends. Germline CDR1 MNHEY, CDR2 SVGAGI. The CDR3 contains 15 residues. The CDR3 DNA sequence: TGTGCCAGCAGCCAGGCCGACTCGGGCGGGGAGACCCAGTACTTC. Translation gives CASSQADSGGETQYF.

This clone came up once. The CDR3 loop is CASSYNRLETQYF. The CDR3 bases are TGTGCCAGCAGTTATAATAGATTAGAGACCCAGTACTTC. This rearrangement joins TRBV6-5 to TRBJ2-5, with D uncertain. CDR1 and CDR2 (germline): MNHEY, SVGAGI. The V gene lost 3 bases and the J gene lost 4 bases, with 9 bases spanning the gap. The CDR3 extends over 13 amino acids.

The J gene is TRBJ1-2, the V gene TRBV12-3 or TRBV12-4; D uncertain. Deletions cut 1 base from V and 8 bases from J, with 8 bases between. This CDR3 region has 12 residues. CDR3: CASSLVRIGYTF. DNA of the CDR3: TGTGCCAGCAGTTTAGTGCGTATCGGCTACACCTTC.

The chain links TRBV6-5 to TRBJ2-5; D possibly corresponds to TRBD2 (5 bases). Per the germline V gene, CDR1 is MNHEY and CDR2 is SVGAGI. The CDR3 spans 12 residues. V lost 6 bases, J lost 4 bases, and 9 bases lay in between. As DNA, the CDR3 is TGTGCCAGCAGCATAGGAGGAGAGACCCAGTACTTC. Protein: CASSIGGETQYF.

This CDR3 is CASSVTTAETEAFF. CDR3 DNA sequence: TGTGCCAGCAGCGTAACCACAGCGGAGACTGAAGCTTTCTTT. The chain carries TRBV3-1 (or the pseudogene TRBV3-2) and TRBJ1-1; D is undetermined. The CDR3 consists of 14 residues. Trimming removed 5 bases from V and 5 bases from J, with 15 bases in between. Per germline, CDR1 LGHDT and CDR2 YNNKEL (reference sequence).

This clone was found once. The chain employs TRBV19 and TRBJ1-5; D not resolved. CDR3 length: 14 amino acids. Trimming stripped 7 bases from V and 9 bases from J, with 19 bases between. CDR1 and CDR2 (germline): LNHDA, SQIVND (reference sequence). The CDR3 DNA follows: TGTGCCAGTACCGAATGGGAGAGTTTGGGGCCCCAGCATTTT. Protein sequence: CASTEWESLGPQHF.

The CDR3 loop is CSARIGTGSNQPQHF. The CDR3 DNA follows: TGCAGCGCTAGGATCGGGACAGGGAGCAATCAGCCCCAGCATTTT. The chain is built from TRBV29-1 and TRBJ1-5, with 9 bases fitting TRBD1. The trim removed 7 bases at V and 1 base at J, leaving 8 bases unmatched. Per the germline V gene, CDR1 is SQVTM and CDR2 is ANQGSEA. The CDR3 is 15 amino acids.

This clone was picked up one time. The chain links TRBV7-8 to TRBJ1-6; TRBD1 agrees at 7 bases. J was trimmed by 7 bases and V by 6 bases; bases with no gene match: 6. The CDR3 loop spans 14 amino acids. Germline lookup yields CDR1 SGHVS and CDR2 FQNEAQ. CDR3 region: CASRVPGQNSPLHF. Written as DNA, the CDR3 is TGTGCCAGCAGGGTACCGGGACAGAATTCACCCCTCCACTTT.

The chain has TRBV7-2 and TRBJ1-3, with D perhaps matching TRBD1 (6 bases). V was pared by 3 bases and J by 1 base, with 10 bases between. The length of the CDR3 is 15 residues. The germline V gene has CDR1 SGHTA and CDR2 FQGNSA. The CDR3 DNA is TGTGCCAGCAGCTTCGGACAGCAATCTGGAAACACCATATATTTT. This codes for CASSFGQQSGNTIYF.

The sample holds one count of this clone. The V gene is TRBV19, the J gene TRBJ1-3; the D is unclear. The CDR3 consists of 16 residues. Trimming removed 3 bases from V and 0 bases from J, with 12 bases in between. Germline lookup yields CDR1 LNHDA and CDR2 SQIVND (reference sequence). The CDR3 region is CASSMESGLSGNTIYF. CDR3 DNA sequence: TGTGCCAGTAGTATGGAGAGTGGCCTCTCTGGAAACACCATATATTTT.

The chain recombines TRBV6-5 with TRBJ1-2; no clear D. Per germline, CDR1 MNHEY and CDR2 SVGAGI. The CDR3 covers 14 residues. V was clipped by 0 bases and J by 8 bases, with 13 bases between them. Here the CDR3 DNA reads TGTGCCAGCAGTTACTCGAGTGCGGGAGGAGGCTACACCTTC. Its protein product is CASSYSSAGGGYTF.

V usage is TRBV7-2 and J usage is TRBJ1-3, with D maybe TRBD1 (6 bases). Per germline, CDR1 SGHTA and CDR2 FQGNSA. The CDR3 is 17 residues long. Trimming shortened V by 5 bases and J by 0 bases, and 17 bases separated the two germline ends. CDR3 residues: CASSPAVQGISGNTIYF. CDR3 in DNA: TGTGCCAGCAGCCCAGCGGTACAGGGAATCTCTGGAAACACCATATATTTT.